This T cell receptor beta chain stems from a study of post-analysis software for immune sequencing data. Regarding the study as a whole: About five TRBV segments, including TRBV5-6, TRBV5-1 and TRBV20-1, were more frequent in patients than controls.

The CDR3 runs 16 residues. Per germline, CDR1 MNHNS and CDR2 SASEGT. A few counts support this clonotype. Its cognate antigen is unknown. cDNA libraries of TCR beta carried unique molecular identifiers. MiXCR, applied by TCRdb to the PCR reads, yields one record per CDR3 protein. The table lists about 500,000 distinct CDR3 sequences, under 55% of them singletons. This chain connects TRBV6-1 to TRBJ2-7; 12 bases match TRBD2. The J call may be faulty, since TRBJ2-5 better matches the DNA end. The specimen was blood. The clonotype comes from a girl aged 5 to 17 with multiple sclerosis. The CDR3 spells CASILAGGGRGETQYF. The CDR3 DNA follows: TGTGCCAGCATACTAGCGGGAGGTGGACGAGGGGAGACCCAGTACTTC.